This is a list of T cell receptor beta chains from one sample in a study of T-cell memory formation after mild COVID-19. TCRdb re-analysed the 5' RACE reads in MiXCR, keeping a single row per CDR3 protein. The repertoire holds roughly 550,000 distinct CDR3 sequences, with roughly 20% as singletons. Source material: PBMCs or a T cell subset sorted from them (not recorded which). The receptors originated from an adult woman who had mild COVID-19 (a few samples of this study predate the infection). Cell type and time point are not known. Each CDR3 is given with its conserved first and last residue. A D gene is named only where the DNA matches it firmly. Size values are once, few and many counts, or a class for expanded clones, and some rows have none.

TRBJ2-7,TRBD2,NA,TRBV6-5,CASSSVGGGTYEQYF,TGTGCCAGCAGTTCCGTGGGGGGGGGAACCTACGAGCAGTACTTC
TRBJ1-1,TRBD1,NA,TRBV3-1,CASSPRTGVNTEAFF,TGTGCCAGCAGCCCGAGGACAGGAGTGAACACTGAAGCTTTCTTT
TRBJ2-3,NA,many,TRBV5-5,CASSTGTTTDTQYF,TGTGCCAGCAGTACCGGGACGACCACAGATACGCAGTATTTT
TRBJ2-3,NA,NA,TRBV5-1,CASSLGEGVDTQYF,TGCGCCAGCAGCTTGGGAGAGGGGGTAGATACGCAGTATTTT
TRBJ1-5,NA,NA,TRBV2,CASSILTGWEPQHF,TGTGCCAGCAGTATCCTTACGGGCTGGGAGCCCCAGCATTTT
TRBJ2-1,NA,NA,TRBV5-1,CASSSGGGIHEQFF,TGCGCCAGCAGCTCGGGGGGCGGGATACATGAGCAGTTCTTC
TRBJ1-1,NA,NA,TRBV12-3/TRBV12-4,CASSSLAQVGTEAFF,TGTGCCAGCAGTTCCTTGGCCCAAGTGGGCACTGAAGCTTTCTTT
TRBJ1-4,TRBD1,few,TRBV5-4,CASSPTGSDEKLFF,TGTGCCAGCAGCCCGACAGGGAGCGATGAAAAACTGTTTTTT
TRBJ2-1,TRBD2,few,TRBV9,CASSVDSGSYLYNEQFF,TGTGCCAGCAGCGTAGATAGCGGGAGCTATCTCTACAATGAGCAGTTCTTC
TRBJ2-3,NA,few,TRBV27,CASSRSPRVWSTDTQYF,TGTGCCAGCAGTCGCAGCCCCCGGGTCTGGAGCACAGATACGCAGTATTTT
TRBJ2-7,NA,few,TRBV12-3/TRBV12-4,CASPGLEQYF,TGTGCCAGCCCCGGACTCGAGCAGTACTTC
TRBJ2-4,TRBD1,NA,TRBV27,CASSGRPDRAVIGGIQYF,TGTGCCAGCAGTGGCCGGCCGGACAGGGCCGTAATCGGTGGCATTCAGTACTTC
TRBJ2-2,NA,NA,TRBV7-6,CASTGELFF,TGTGCCAGCACCGGGGAGCTGTTTTTT
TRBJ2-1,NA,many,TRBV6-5,CASRNNNEQFF,TGTGCCAGCAGAAACAACAATGAGCAGTTCTTC
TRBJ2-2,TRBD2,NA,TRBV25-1,CASSKLAGNTGELFF,TGTGCCAGCAGTAAACTAGCGGGGAACACCGGGGAGCTGTTTTTT
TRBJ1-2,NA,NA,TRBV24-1,CATSAGQGSYGYTF,TGTGCCACCAGTGCGGGGCAGGGGAGCTATGGCTACACCTTC
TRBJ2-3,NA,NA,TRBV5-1,CASSHTMTDTQYF,TGCGCCAGCAGCCATACAATGACAGATACGCAGTATTTT
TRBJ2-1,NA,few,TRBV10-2,CASRVGTSYNEQFF,TGCGCCAGCAGGGTCGGAACCTCATACAATGAGCAGTTCTTC
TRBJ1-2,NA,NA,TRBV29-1,CSVVGPSKLHTF,TGCAGCGTTGTAGGACCGAGCAAGTTGCACACCTTC
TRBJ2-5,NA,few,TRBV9,CASSVGDGGGETQYF,TGTGCCAGCAGCGTAGGAGACGGGGGTGGGGAGACCCAGTACTTC
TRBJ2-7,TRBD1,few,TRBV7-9,CASSAKQGFRYEQYF,TGTGCCAGCAGCGCCAAACAGGGGTTTAGGTACGAGCAGTACTTC
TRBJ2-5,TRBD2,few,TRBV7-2,CASSPQTSGVTQYF,TGTGCCAGCAGCCCCCAGACTAGCGGGGTGACCCAGTACTTC
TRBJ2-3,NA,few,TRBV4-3,CASSQDRVTGTDTQYF,TGCGCCAGCAGCCAAGATCGAGTCACAGGCACAGATACGCAGTATTTT
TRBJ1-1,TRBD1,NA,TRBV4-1,CASSQEQGSEAFF,TGCGCCAGCAGCCAAGAACAGGGGTCTGAAGCTTTCTTT
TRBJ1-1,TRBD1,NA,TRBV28,CASSFQGAGTGEAFF,TGTGCCAGCAGTTTCCAGGGGGCAGGTACCGGTGAAGCTTTCTTT
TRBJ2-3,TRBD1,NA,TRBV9,CASSLTWDSLRTDTQYF,TGTGCCAGCAGCCTCACTTGGGACAGCCTTCGCACAGATACGCAGTATTTT
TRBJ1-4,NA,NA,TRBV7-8,CASSGSAGRSTNEKLFF,TGTGCCAGCAGCGGTTCGGCAGGGCGGTCAACTAATGAAAAACTGTTTTTT
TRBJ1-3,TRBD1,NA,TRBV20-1,CSARERGPSGNTIYF,TGCAGTGCTAGAGAAAGGGGGCCATCTGGAAACACCATATATTTT
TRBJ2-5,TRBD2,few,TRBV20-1,CSALNGLAPIVQETQYF,TGCAGTGCTCTCAACGGACTAGCGCCAATAGTACAAGAGACCCAGTACTTC
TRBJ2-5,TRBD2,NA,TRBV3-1,CASSHWTSGGQETQYF,TGTGCCAGCAGCCATTGGACTAGCGGGGGTCAAGAGACCCAGTACTTC
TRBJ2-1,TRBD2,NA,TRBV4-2,CASSSPSGSMGNEQFF,TGTGCCAGCAGCTCCCCTAGCGGGAGTATGGGCAATGAGCAGTTCTTC
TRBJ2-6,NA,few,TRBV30,CAWSLSGANVLTF,TGTGCCTGGAGTTTAAGTGGAGCCAACGTCCTGACTTTC
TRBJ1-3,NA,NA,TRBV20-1,CSARKGASSGNTIYF,TGCAGTGCTAGGAAGGGAGCCTCCTCTGGAAACACCATATATTTT
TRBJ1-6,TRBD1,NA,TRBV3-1,CASSQIGTGGHSPLHF,TGTGCCAGCAGCCAGATCGGGACAGGGGGGCATTCACCCCTCCACTTT
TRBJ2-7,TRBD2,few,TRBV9,CASSGTSGAYEQYF,TGTGCCAGCAGCGGAACTAGCGGGGCCTACGAGCAGTACTTC
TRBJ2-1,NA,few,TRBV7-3,CASSPAVRTEYYNEQFF,TGTGCCAGCAGCCCGGCGGTTCGGACCGAGTACTACAATGAGCAGTTCTTC
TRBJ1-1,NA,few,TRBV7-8,CATGRQRLNTEAFF,TGTGCCACCGGGAGACAGCGACTGAACACTGAAGCTTTCTTT
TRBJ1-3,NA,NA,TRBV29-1,CSVELGLGGNTIYF,TGCAGCGTTGAACTGGGCCTCGGTGGAAACACCATATATTTT
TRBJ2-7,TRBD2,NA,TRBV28,CASSLTSGDYEQYF,TGTGCCAGCAGTTTGACTAGCGGGGACTACGAGCAGTACTTC
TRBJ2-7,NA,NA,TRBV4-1,CASSQVGGHTYEQYF,TGCGCCAGCAGCCAAGTGGGGGGCCATACCTACGAGCAGTACTTC
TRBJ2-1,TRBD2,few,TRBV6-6,CASRRLAGYNEQFF,TGTGCCAGCAGGCGACTAGCGGGATACAATGAGCAGTTCTTC
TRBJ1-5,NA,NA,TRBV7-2,CASSLDDRSNQPQHF,TGTGCCAGCAGCTTAGACGATCGTAGCAATCAGCCCCAGCATTTT
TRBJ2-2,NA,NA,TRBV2,CASSVGPQNTGELFF,TGTGCCAGCAGTGTGGGACCTCAGAACACCGGGGAGCTGTTTTTT
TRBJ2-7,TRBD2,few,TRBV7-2,CASSLGLADYYEQYF,TGTGCCAGCAGCCTAGGACTAGCGGATTACTACGAGCAGTACTTC
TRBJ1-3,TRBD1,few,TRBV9,CASSPRPDRAGNTIYF,TGTGCCAGCAGCCCTCGACCGGACAGGGCTGGAAACACCATATATTTT
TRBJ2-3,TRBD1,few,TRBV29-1,CSVVPTGGTDTQYF,TGCAGCGTCGTCCCGACAGGGGGCACAGATACGCAGTATTTT
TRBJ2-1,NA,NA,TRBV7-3,CASSLSRESNEQFF,TGTGCCAGCAGCTTAAGCCGGGAGAGCAATGAGCAGTTCTTC
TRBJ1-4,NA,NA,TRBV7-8,CASSSGPPDEKLFF,TGTGCCAGCAGCTCGGGACCGCCAGACGAAAAACTGTTTTTT
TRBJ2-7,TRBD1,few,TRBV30,CAWSRQGSYEQYF,TGTGCCTGGAGTAGACAGGGGTCCTACGAGCAGTACTTC
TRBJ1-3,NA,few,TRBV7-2,CASSQEFSGNTIYF,TGTGCCAGCAGCCAGGAGTTCTCTGGAAACACCATATATTTT
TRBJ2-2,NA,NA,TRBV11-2,CASSLDPPGYTGELFF,TGTGCCAGCAGCTTAGATCCCCCAGGATACACCGGGGAGCTGTTTTTT
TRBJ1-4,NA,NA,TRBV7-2,CASSYYLEAEKLFF,TGTGCCAGCAGTTATTACTTGGAGGCTGAAAAACTGTTTTTT
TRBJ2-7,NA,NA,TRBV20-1,CSARGQVKAYEQYF,TGCAGTGCTAGAGGACAGGTAAAAGCCTACGAGCAGTACTTC
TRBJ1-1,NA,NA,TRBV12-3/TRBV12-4,CASRRQEYTEAFF,TGTGCCAGCAGGCGACAGGAATACACTGAAGCTTTCTTT
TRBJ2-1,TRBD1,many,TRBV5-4,CASSLTGGNEQFF,TGTGCCAGCAGCCTTACAGGGGGGAATGAGCAGTTCTTC
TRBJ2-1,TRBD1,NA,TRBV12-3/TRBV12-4,CASSFRDSGGNEQFF,TGTGCCAGCAGTTTCCGGGACAGTGGCGGAAATGAGCAGTTCTTC
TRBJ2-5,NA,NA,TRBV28,CASSSHRQETQYF,TGTGCCAGCAGTTCCCACAGACAAGAGACCCAGTACTTC
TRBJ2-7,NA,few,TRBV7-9,CASSRGGRGPERELNEQYF,TGTGCCAGCAGCCGAGGAGGGAGGGGGCCGGAGCGGGAGTTAAACGAGCAGTACTTC
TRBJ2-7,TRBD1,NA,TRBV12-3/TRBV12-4,CASTLSPDRDYEQYF,TGTGCCAGCACCCTAAGTCCGGACAGGGACTACGAGCAGTACTTC
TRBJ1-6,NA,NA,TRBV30,CAWSVRPGHYNSPLHF,TGTGCCTGGAGTGTACGCCCGGGTCACTATAATTCACCCCTCCACTTT